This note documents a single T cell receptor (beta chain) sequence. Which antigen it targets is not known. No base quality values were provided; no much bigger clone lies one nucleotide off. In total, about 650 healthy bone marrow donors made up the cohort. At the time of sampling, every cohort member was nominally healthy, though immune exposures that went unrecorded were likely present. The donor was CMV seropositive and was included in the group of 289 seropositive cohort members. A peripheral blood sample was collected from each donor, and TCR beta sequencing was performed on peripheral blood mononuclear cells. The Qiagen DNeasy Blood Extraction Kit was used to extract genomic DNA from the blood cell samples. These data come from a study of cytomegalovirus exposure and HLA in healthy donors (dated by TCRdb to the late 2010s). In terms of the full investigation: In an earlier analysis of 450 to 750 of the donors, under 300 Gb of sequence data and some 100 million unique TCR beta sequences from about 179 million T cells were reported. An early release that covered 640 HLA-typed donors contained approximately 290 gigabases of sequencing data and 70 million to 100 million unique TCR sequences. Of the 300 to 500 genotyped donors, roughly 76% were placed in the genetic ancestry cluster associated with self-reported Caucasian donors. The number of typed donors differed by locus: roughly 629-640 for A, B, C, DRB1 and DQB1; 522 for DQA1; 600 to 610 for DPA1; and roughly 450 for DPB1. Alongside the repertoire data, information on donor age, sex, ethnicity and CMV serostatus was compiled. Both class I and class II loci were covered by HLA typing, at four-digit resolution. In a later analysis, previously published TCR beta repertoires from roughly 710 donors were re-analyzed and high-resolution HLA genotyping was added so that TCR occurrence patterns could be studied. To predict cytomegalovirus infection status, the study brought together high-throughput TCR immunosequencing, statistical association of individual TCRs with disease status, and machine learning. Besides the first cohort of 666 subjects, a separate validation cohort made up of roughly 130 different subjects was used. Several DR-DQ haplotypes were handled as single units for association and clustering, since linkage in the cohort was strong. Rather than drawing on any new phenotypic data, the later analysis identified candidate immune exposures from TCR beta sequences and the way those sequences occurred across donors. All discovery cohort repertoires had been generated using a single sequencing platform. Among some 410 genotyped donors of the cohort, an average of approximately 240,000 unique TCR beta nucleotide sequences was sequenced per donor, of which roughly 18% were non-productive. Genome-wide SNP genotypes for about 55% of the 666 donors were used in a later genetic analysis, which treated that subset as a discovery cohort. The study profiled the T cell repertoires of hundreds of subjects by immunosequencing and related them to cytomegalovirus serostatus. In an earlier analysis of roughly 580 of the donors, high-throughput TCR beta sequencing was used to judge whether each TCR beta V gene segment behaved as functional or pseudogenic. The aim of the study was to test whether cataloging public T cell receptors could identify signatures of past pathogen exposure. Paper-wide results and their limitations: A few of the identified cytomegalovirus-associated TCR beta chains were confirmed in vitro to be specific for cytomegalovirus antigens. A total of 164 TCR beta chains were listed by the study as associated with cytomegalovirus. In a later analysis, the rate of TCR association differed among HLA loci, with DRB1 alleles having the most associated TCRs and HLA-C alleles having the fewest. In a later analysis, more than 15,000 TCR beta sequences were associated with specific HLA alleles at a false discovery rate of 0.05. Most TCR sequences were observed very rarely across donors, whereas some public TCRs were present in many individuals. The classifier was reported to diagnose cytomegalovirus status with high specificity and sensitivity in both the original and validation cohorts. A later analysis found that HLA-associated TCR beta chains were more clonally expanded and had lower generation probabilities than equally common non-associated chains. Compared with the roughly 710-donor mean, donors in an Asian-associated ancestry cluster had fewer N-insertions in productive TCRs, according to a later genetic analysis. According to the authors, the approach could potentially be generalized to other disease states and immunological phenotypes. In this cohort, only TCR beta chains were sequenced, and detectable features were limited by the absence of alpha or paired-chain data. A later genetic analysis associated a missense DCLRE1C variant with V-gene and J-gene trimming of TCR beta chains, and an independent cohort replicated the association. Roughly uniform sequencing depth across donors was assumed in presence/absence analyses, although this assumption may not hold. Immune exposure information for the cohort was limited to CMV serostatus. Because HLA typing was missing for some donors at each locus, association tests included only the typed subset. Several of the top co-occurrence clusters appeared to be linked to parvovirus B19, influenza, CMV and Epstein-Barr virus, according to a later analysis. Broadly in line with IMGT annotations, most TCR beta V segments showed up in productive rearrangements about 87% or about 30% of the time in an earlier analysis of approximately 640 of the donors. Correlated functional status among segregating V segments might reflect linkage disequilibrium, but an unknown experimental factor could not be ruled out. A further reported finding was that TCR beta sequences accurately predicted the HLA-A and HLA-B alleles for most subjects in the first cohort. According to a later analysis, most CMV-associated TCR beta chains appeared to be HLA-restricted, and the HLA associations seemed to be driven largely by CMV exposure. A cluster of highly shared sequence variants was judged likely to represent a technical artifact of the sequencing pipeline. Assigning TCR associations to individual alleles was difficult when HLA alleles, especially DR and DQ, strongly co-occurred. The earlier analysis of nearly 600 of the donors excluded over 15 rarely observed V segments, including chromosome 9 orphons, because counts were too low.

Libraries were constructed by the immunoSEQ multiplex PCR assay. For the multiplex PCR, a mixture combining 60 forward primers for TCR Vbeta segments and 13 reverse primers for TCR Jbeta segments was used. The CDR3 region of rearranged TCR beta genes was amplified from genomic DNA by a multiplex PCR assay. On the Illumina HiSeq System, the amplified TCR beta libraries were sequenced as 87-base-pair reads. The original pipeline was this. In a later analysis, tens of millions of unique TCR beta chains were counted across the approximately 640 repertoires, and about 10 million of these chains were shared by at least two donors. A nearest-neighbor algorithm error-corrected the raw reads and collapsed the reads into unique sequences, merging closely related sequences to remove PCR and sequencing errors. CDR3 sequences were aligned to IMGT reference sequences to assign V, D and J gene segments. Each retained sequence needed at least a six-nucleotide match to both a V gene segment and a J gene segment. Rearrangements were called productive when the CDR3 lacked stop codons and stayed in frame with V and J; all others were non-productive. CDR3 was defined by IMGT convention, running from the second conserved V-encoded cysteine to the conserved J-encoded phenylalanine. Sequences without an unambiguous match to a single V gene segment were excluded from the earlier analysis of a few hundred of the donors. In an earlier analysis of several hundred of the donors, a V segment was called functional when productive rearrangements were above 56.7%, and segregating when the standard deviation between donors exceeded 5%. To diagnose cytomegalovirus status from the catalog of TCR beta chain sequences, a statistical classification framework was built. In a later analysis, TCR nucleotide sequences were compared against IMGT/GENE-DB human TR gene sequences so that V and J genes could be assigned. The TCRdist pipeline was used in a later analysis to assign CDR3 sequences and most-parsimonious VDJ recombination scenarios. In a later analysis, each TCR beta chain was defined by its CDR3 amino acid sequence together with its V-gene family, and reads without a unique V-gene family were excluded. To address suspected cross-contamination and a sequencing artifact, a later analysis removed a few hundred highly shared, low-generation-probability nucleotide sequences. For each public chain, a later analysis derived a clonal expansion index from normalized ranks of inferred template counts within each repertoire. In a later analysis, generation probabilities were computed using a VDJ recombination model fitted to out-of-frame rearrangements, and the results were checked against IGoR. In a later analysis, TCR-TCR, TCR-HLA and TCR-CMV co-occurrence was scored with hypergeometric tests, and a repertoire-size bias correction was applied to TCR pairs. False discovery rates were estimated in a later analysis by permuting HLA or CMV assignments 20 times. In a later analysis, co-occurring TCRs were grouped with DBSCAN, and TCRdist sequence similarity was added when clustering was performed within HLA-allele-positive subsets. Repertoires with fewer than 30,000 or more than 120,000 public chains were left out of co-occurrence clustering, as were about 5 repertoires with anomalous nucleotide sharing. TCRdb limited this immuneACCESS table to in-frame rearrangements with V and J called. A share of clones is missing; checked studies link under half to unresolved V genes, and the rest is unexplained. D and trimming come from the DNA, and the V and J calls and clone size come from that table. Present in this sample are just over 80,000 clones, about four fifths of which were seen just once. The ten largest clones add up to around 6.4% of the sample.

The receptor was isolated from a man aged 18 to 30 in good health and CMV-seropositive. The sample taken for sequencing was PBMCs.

The CDR3 sequence is CASSFLGSEQYF. The bases read TGTGCCAGTAGCTTCCTTGGGAGCGAGCAGTACTTC. The chain couples TRBV19 to TRBJ2-7; the D gene is perhaps TRBD2, on 5 matching bases. Inclusive of the bounding cysteine and phenylalanine, the CDR3 is 12 residues long. Only the CDR3 portion is preserved as DNA: 36 bases, with reading frame beginning at the first base. Reading the germline V gene (reference sequence) gives CDR1 LNHDA and CDR2 SQIVND. V is cut by 6 bases and J by 6 bases, and the space between the germline ends is 12 bases.